The clone carrying this TCR beta chain was seen at least ten times. Its cognate antigen is unknown. Between the trimmed V and J ends, which lost 6 bases and 9 bases, there was a span of 15 bases. The length of the CDR3 is 14 residues. This sample is part of a study of T cells in Graves' hyperthyroidism and ophthalmopathy. Blood was sampled at initial diagnosis of hyperthyroidism, prior to onset of any ophthalmopathy symptoms. Using less than 12 ml of fresh peripheral blood, PBMCs were prepared. Study results and limitations: A 13 V-J signature model discriminated ophthalmopathy versus stable hyperthyroidism.

From RNA transcripts, TCR beta CDR3 regions were amplified. The HTBI primer set was used in a first-round RT-PCR of the TCR CDR3. TCRdb itself ran the multiplex PCR reads through MiXCR, one entry per CDR3 protein. The repertoire holds approximately 720,000 distinct CDR3 sequences, 15% to 20% seen once, with around 15% in the top ten. The rearrangement links TRBV12-3 or TRBV12-4 to TRBJ1-6; D ambiguous. This sequence was found in a woman aged 45-59 years with Graves' hyperthyroidism that later progressed to Graves' ophthalmopathy. The sample taken for sequencing was blood. The CDR3 DNA follows: TGTGCCAGCAGCCTGGTGGTAGAAGGTTCACCCCTCCACTTT. Encoded protein: CASSLVVEGSPLHF.